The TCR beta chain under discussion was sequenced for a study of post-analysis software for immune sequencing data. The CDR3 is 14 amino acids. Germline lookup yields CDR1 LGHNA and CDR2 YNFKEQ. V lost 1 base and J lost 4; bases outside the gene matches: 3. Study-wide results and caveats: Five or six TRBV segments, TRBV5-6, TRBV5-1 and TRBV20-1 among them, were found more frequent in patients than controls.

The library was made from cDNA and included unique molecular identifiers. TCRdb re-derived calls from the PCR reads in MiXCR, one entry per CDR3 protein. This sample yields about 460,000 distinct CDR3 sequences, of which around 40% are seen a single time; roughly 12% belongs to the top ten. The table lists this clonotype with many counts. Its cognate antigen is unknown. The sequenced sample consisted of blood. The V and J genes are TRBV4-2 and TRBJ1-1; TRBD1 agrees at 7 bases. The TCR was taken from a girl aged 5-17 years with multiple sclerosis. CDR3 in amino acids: CASSQGRGPTEAFF. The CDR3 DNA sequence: TGTGCCAGCAGCCAAGGGAGGGGGCCCACTGAAGCTTTCTTT.